This T cell receptor beta chain was recorded in a study of Ad26.COV2.S vaccination and SARS-CoV-2 variants. The study's findings and limits: It was vaccine recipients, not placebo recipients, who had the higher spike-specific TCR breadth. Participants given vaccine showed non-spike TCR breadth similar to that of placebo recipients. Substantial post-vaccination breadth of spike-specific CD8+ and CD4+ T cell responses was reported. Quantification of TCR breadth and depth may have yielded underestimates of total T cell responses.

As concerns this clone: Its antigen is as yet unknown.

Data came from immunoSEQ multiplex PCR; TCRdb stores just in-frame clones and leaves some out. The table records 150,000 to 200,000 clones, 87% of them present only once. CDR1 and CDR2 (germline): SGHTS, YDEGEE. This CDR3 is built from 15 residues. The V and J ends lost 0 bases and 3 bases respectively, with 9 bases between them. The sequences come from peripheral blood, collected after recovery from COVID-19. The chain couples TRBV5-8 to TRBJ1-4; D uncertain. The receptor was isolated from a human donor who had recovered from COVID-19. The CDR3 nucleotides read TGTGCCAGCAGCTTGGGAGTCAATCCTAATGAAAAACTGTTTTTT. Protein: CASSLGVNPNEKLFF.